This TCR beta chain was profiled in a study of control samples from healthy donors and cancer patients. This CDR3 has 11 amino acids. CDR1 is SGHTA, CDR2 FQGNSA, per germline. V lost 1 base, J lost 11 bases, and 5 bases lay in between. The assay was immunoSEQ multiplex PCR, and TCRdb's table has in-frame clones only and misses some. The table includes about 130,000 clones, just under 95% detected once. This clone was counted a single time. The sequence derives from a man younger than 40 in good health. The chain is built from TRBV7-2 and TRBJ1-4; TRBD1 is a possible D gene (5 bases). The sequenced sample consisted of blood. The CDR3 DNA follows: TGTGCCAGCAGCTTAGGGGGGAAACTGTTTTTT. Translating it yields CASSLGGKLFF.